Listed below are T cell receptor beta chains from one sample, sequenced in a study of blood T cell repertoires in COVID-19. The table came from immunoSEQ multiplex PCR; TCRdb's copy has only in-frame clones and leaves some out. The sample includes more than 55,000 clones, 82% of them seen just once. The sequenced sample consisted of peripheral blood. The source is an elderly woman with acute or convalescent COVID-19. Both conserved end residues are part of each CDR3. D genes are given only for firm matches. For some rows the clone size is stated as once, few or many, or as a class when expanded; others skip it.

abundance: once; j_gene: TRBJ2-7; v_gene: TRBV15; d_gene: NA; CDR3nt: TGTGCCACCAGCCCGAGGGGGGGACCCTACGAGCAGTACTTC; CDR3aa: CATSPRGGPYEQYF
abundance: NA; j_gene: TRBJ2-1; v_gene: TRBV6-1; d_gene: NA; CDR3nt: TGTGCCAGCAGTGAATTTGACAGGATAACCTACAATGAGCAGTTCTTC; CDR3aa: CASSEFDRITYNEQFF
abundance: few; j_gene: TRBJ2-7; v_gene: TRBV18; d_gene: NA; CDR3nt: TGTGCCAGCTCACCGACAGTTTTGTGGGCCTTGAGCTCCTACGAGCAGTACTTC; CDR3aa: CASSPTVLWALSSYEQYF
abundance: NA; j_gene: TRBJ2-7; v_gene: TRBV9; d_gene: TRBD2; CDR3nt: TGTGCCAGCAGCCAAGGACTAGCGGAGACCTACGAGCAGTACTTC; CDR3aa: CASSQGLAETYEQYF
abundance: NA; j_gene: TRBJ2-3; v_gene: TRBV18; d_gene: TRBD1; CDR3nt: TGTGCCAGCTCACGCGGGACAGGGACAGATACGCAGTATTTT; CDR3aa: CASSRGTGTDTQYF
abundance: NA; j_gene: TRBJ1-2; v_gene: TRBV5-1; d_gene: TRBD1; CDR3nt: TGCGCCAGCAGCCCGGACAGGGGATACTATGGCTACACCTTC; CDR3aa: CASSPDRGYYGYTF
abundance: NA; j_gene: TRBJ1-1; v_gene: TRBV6-5; d_gene: NA; CDR3nt: TGTGCCAGCATCATGGACATTTTGAACACTGAAGCTTTCTTT; CDR3aa: CASIMDILNTEAFF
abundance: NA; j_gene: TRBJ2-7; v_gene: TRBV5-6; d_gene: NA; CDR3nt: TGTGCCAGCAGCTTGCCGGGCAGGGGTGGCTACGAGCAGTACTTC; CDR3aa: CASSLPGRGGYEQYF
abundance: NA; j_gene: TRBJ2-1; v_gene: TRBV3-1/TRBV3-2; d_gene: TRBD2; CDR3nt: TGTGCCAGCAGCCGCGGGGGGCAGTACAATGAGCAGTTCTTC; CDR3aa: CASSRGGQYNEQFF
abundance: NA; j_gene: TRBJ1-2; v_gene: TRBV18; d_gene: NA; CDR3nt: TGTGCCAGCTCACCACCGAATTATAGCGATGGCTACACCTTC; CDR3aa: CASSPPNYSDGYTF
abundance: NA; j_gene: TRBJ2-5; v_gene: TRBV5-6; d_gene: NA; CDR3nt: TGTGCCAGCAGCCCTACTAGCAGCCAAGAGACCCAGTACTTC; CDR3aa: CASSPTSSQETQYF